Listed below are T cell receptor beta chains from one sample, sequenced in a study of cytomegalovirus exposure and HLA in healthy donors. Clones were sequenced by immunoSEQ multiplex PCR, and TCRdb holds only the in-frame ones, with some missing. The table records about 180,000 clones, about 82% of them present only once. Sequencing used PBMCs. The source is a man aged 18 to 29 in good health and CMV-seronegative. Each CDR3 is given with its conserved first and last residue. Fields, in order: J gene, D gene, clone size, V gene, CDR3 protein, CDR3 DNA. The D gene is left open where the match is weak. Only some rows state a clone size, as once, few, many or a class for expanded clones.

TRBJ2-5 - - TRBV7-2 CASSLAGATQYF TGTGCCAGCAGCTTAGCGGGGGCCACCCAGTACTTC
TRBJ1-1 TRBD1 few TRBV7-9 CASSPGTVPSEAFF TGTGCCAGCAGCCCTGGGACAGTTCCGTCTGAAGCTTTCTTT
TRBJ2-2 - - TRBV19 CASSIRLVVLNTGELFF TGTGCCAGTAGTATTCGGTTGGTAGTGCTAAACACCGGGGAGCTGTTTTTT
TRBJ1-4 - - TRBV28 CASRRDVNEKLFF TGTGCCAGCAGGCGGGATGTGAATGAAAAACTGTTTTTT
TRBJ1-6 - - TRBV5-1 CASSFSSTAGFNSPLHF TGCGCCAGCAGCTTTAGTTCGACAGCGGGATTTAATTCACCCCTCCACTTT
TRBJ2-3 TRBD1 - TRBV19 CASSMRDRGTDTQYF TGTGCCAGTAGTATGAGGGACAGGGGCACAGATACGCAGTATTTT
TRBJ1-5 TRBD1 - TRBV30 CAWTPRGASNQPQHF TGTGCCTGGACCCCCAGGGGGGCCAGCAATCAGCCCCAGCATTTT
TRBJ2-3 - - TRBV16 CASSRVSDTQYF TGTGCCAGCAGCCGTGTATCAGATACGCAGTATTTT
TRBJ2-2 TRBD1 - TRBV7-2 CASSRIGQGSGELFF TGTGCCAGCAGCCGCATCGGACAGGGTAGCGGGGAGCTGTTTTTT
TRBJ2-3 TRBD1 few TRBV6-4 CASSAGTGVADTQYF TGTGCCAGCAGCGCCGGGACAGGGGTAGCAGATACGCAGTATTTT
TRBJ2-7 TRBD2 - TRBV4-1 CASSPTSVSSEQYF TGCGCCAGCAGCCCCACTAGCGTCTCCTCCGAGCAGTACTTC
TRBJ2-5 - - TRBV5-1 CASSLASGRQSFETQYF TGCGCCAGCAGCTTGGCCTCTGGGCGACAGTCCTTTGAGACCCAGTACTTC
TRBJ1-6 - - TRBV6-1 CASSGGGGPTALHF TGTGCCAGCAGCGGTGGGGGGGGTCCGACTGCCCTCCACTTT
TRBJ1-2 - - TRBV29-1 CSGGVGINYGYTF TGCAGCGGGGGGGTAGGGATAAACTATGGCTACACCTTC
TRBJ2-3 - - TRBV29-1 CSVEDLLGVVDTQYF TGCAGCGTTGAAGATCTGCTCGGAGTGGTAGATACGCAGTATTTT
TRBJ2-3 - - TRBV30 CAWSPGNNHRADTQYF TGTGCCTGGAGCCCAGGGAACAATCACCGGGCAGATACGCAGTATTTT
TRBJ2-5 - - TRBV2 CASRMDNGQETQYF TGTGCCAGCAGGATGGACAATGGGCAAGAGACCCAGTACTTC
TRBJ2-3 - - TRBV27 CASSLRDSTDTQYF TGTGCCAGCAGTCTCAGGGATAGCACAGATACGCAGTATTTT
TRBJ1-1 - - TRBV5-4 CASSPSTGMNTEAFF TGTGCCAGCAGCCCCTCAACGGGGATGAACACTGAAGCTTTCTTT
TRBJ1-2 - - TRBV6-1 CASSGNRFGGYTF TGTGCCAGCAGCGGCAACAGGTTCGGTGGCTACACCTTC
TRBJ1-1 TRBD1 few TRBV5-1 CASSSSTGSTEAFF TGCGCCAGCAGCTCCTCGACAGGGAGCACTGAAGCTTTCTTT
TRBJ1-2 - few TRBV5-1 CASSSDGGRGYGYTF TGCGCCAGCAGCTCGGACGGCGGGCGAGGATATGGCTACACCTTC
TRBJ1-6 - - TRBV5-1 CASSPGWSSYNSPLHF TGCGCCAGCAGCCCCGGGTGGAGCTCCTATAATTCACCCCTCCACTTT
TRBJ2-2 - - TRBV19 CASSIPGGNTGELFF TGTGCCAGTAGTATACCCGGGGGGAACACCGGGGAGCTGTTTTTT
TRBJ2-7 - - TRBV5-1 CASSYGQSEQYF TGCGCCAGCAGCTACGGACAGAGCGAGCAGTACTTC
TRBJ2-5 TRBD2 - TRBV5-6 CASFTSGFQETQYF TGTGCCAGCTTTACTAGCGGCTTCCAAGAGACCCAGTACTTC
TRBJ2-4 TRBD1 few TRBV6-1 CASSEFGTVRAKNIQYF TGTGCCAGCAGTGAATTCGGGACAGTGCGAGCCAAAAACATTCAGTACTTC
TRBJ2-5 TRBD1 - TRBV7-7 CASSLGGRGRGETQYF TGTGCTAGCAGCTTAGGGGGCAGGGGGCGCGGGGAGACCCAGTACTTC
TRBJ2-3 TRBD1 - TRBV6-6 CATDRGADTQYF TGTGCCACCGACAGGGGGGCAGATACGCAGTATTTT
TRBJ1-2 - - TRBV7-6 CASSPSAVNYGYTF TGTGCCAGCAGCCCGTCCGCAGTGAACTATGGCTACACCTTC
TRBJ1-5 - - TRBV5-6 CASSFDGGDQPQHF TGTGCCAGCAGCTTTGATGGAGGGGATCAGCCCCAGCATTTT
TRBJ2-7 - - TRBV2 CASSDNLAPEQYF TGTGCCAGCAGTGATAATCTAGCGCCCGAGCAGTACTTC
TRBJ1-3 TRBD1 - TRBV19 CASTTGGRGNTIYF TGTGCCAGTACCACAGGGGGCCGTGGAAACACCATATATTTT
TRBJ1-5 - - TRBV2 CASREDQPQHF TGTGCCAGCAGGGAGGATCAGCCCCAGCATTTT
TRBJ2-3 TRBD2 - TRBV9 CASSGGTSLGDTQYF TGTGCCAGCAGCGGGGGGACTAGCTTGGGAGATACGCAGTATTTT
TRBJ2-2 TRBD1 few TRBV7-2 CASSPRTGATGELFF TGTGCCAGCAGCCCACGGACAGGAGCAACCGGGGAGCTGTTTTTT
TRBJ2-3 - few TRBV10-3 CAISDPGTRTDTQYF TGTGCCATCAGTGACCCGGGAACCCGCACAGATACGCAGTATTTT
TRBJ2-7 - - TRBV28 CASSLDSYEQYF TGTGCCAGCAGTTTGGACAGCTACGAGCAGTACTTC
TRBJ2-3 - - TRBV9 CASSVGGTDTQYF TGTGCCAGCAGCGTAGGAGGGACAGATACGCAGTATTTT
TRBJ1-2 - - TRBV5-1 CASTEGGVDYGYTF TGCGCCAGCACCGAAGGGGGAGTTGACTATGGCTACACCTTC
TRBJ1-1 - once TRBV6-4 CASSVAGRNTEAFF TGTGCCAGCAGTGTAGCAGGGCGGAACACTGAAGCTTTCTTT
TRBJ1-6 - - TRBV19 CASKGGPDSPLHF TGTGCCAGTAAGGGGGGGCCAGATTCACCCCTCCACTTT
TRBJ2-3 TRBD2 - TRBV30 CAWSVGLAGGDTQYF TGTGCCTGGAGTGTCGGGCTAGCGGGTGGGGATACGCAGTATTTT